This is a list of T cell receptor beta chains from one sample in a study of cytomegalovirus exposure and HLA in healthy donors. Method: immunoSEQ multiplex PCR; TCRdb's copy keeps in-frame clones and lacks some. The data contain about 130,000 clones, 65% to 70% of them singletons. The sequencing sample was made of PBMCs. All receptors come from a human donor in good health. Each CDR3 is given with its conserved first and last residue. The order of the fields is clone size, D gene, J gene, V gene, CDR3 DNA, CDR3 protein. A D gene is named only where the DNA matches it firmly. Size tells how often a clone was seen (once, few, many) or the class of an expanded clone, and some rows leave it out.

few | TRBD1 | TRBJ1-1 | TRBV27 | TGTGCCAGCAGTTTATACGGACAGGCAGAGGCTGAAGCTTTCTTT | CASSLYGQAEAEAFF
- | - | TRBJ1-1 | TRBV28 | TGTGCCAGCAGTCCTTGGGGCAGGGGAGGGAGGGACACTGAAGCTTTCTTT | CASSPWGRGGRDTEAFF
- | - | TRBJ1-1 | TRBV4-1 | TGCGCCAGCAGCCCCAGCGGGGGGGCAGGGTTGAACACTGAAGCTTTCTTT | CASSPSGGAGLNTEAFF
- | TRBD2 | TRBJ2-3 | TRBV5-5 | TGTGCCAGCAGCTCTCGCGGGAGGGTCACAGATACGCAGTATTTT | CASSSRGRVTDTQYF
few | - | TRBJ2-2 | TRBV5-6 | TGTGCCAGCAGACGCCTAAGCAGGGCCGGGGAGCTGTTTTTT | CASRRLSRAGELFF
once | TRBD2 | TRBJ2-2 | TRBV5-1 | TGCGCCAGCAGCTCGTCTCTCGCGGGAGCCGGGACCGGGGAGCTGTTTTTT | CASSSSLAGAGTGELFF
- | TRBD1 | TRBJ2-5 | TRBV5-1 | TGCGCCAGCAGCTCCACGTGGGACAGCCAAGAGACCCAGTACTTC | CASSSTWDSQETQYF
- | TRBD1 | TRBJ2-7 | TRBV27 | TGTGCCAGCAGTTTAGATGGGACAGGGCCCTACGAGCAGTACTTC | CASSLDGTGPYEQYF
- | TRBD1 | TRBJ2-5 | TRBV18 | TGTGCCAGCCCCCCGACAGGGTTAAGGGGAGAGACCCAGTACTTC | CASPPTGLRGETQYF
- | TRBD2 | TRBJ2-2 | TRBV10-3 | TGTGCCACCCGAGGGCGGGAGACCCCGCTCACCGGGGAGCTGTTTTTT | CATRGRETPLTGELFF
- | - | TRBJ2-7 | TRBV6-1 | TGTGCCAGCAGTGAAGCGCTTCGGGGGAGGAGCTCCTACGAGCAGTACTTC | CASSEALRGRSSYEQYF
- | TRBD1 | TRBJ2-3 | TRBV5-4 | TGTGCCAGCAGCTTGGGACAGGGGGCAGATACGCAGTATTTT | CASSLGQGADTQYF
once | TRBD1 | TRBJ2-1 | TRBV5-1 | TGCGCCAGCAGCTTTGACAGGGAAGAGCAGTTCTTC | CASSFDREEQFF
- | - | TRBJ1-2 | TRBV7-3 | TGTGCCAGCAGCCCCGACCAGGGACTCGGCTACACCTTC | CASSPDQGLGYTF
- | - | TRBJ1-2 | TRBV5-4 | TGTGCCAGCAGCCCCGGCCCAGCGAGCTATGGCTACACCTTC | CASSPGPASYGYTF
- | - | TRBJ1-1 | TRBV7-2 | TGTGCCAGCAGCCACCCCGCTATGAACACTGAAGCTTTCTTT | CASSHPAMNTEAFF
- | - | TRBJ1-5 | TRBV4-1 | TGCGCCAGCAGCCAGCCCGGGAATCAGCCCCAGCATTTT | CASSQPGNQPQHF
- | TRBD2 | TRBJ2-5 | TRBV7-2 | TGTGCCAGCAGCCACGGACTAGCGAGTGAGACCCAGTACTTC | CASSHGLASETQYF
- | - | TRBJ1-5 | TRBV5-1 | TGCGCCAGCAGCTTGACAGGGACCAATCAGCCCCAGCATTTT | CASSLTGTNQPQHF
- | - | TRBJ1-2 | TRBV5-8 | TGTGCCAGCAGCTTGTATCACAGGGCGGACTATGGCTACACCTTC | CASSLYHRADYGYTF
few | TRBD2 | TRBJ2-5 | TRBV5-6 | TGTGCCAGCAGCTTGGCCTTGACTAGCGGGAGGCCGGGGGAGACCCAGTACTTC | CASSLALTSGRPGETQYF
- | TRBD2 | TRBJ2-1 | TRBV2 | TGTGCCAGCAGTACTAGCGCAACCTACAATGAGCAGTTCTTC | CASSTSATYNEQFF
- | - | TRBJ1-2 | TRBV28 | TGTGCCAGCAGTTCAGGACAGACCTATGGCTACACCTTC | CASSSGQTYGYTF
few | - | TRBJ2-1 | TRBV27 | TGTGCCAGCAGTCCACAGCTGCGATCGTGGCACGAGCAGTTCTTC | CASSPQLRSWHEQFF
- | - | TRBJ2-7 | TRBV29-1 | TGCAGCGTTTTGACAGAATCCTACGAGCAGTACTTC | CSVLTESYEQYF
- | TRBD1 | TRBJ1-5 | TRBV18 | TGTGCCAGCTCACCAATGGGGACAGTTAATCAGCCCCAGCATTTT | CASSPMGTVNQPQHF
- | - | TRBJ2-7 | TRBV27 | TGTGCCAGCAGCCCCGGGACACACCCTCTTGAAGGGCAGTACTTC | CASSPGTHPLEGQYF
- | TRBD2 | TRBJ2-1 | TRBV6-1 | TGTGCCAGCAGTGAAAGGGGACTAGCGTTTAATGAGCAGTTCTTC | CASSERGLAFNEQFF
- | - | TRBJ2-1 | TRBV7-3 | TGTGCCAGCAGCTTAGGGGGGAGCAATGAGCAGTTCTTC | CASSLGGSNEQFF
- | TRBD2 | TRBJ2-5 | TRBV7-3 | TGTGCCAGCAGCCCCTCCGGGACTAGGGGCCCGGAGACCCAGTACTTC | CASSPSGTRGPETQYF
- | TRBD2 | TRBJ2-1 | TRBV29-1 | TGCAGCGTTGAAGATATCGGTCAGACCGGGACTAGCGCCTACAATGAGCAGTTCTTC | CSVEDIGQTGTSAYNEQFF
few | - | TRBJ2-7 | TRBV5-5 | TGTGCCAGCAGCTTGATCGACAGATCCTACGAGCAGTACTTC | CASSLIDRSYEQYF
- | - | TRBJ2-2 | TRBV29-1 | TGCAGCGCCCCTGTGGCAGGGAACACCGGGGAGCTGTTTTTT | CSAPVAGNTGELFF
- | TRBD1 | TRBJ1-1 | TRBV5-1 | TGCGCCAGCAGCCCGGACAGGGGCGGGAACACTGAAGCTTTCTTT | CASSPDRGGNTEAFF
few | - | TRBJ2-7 | TRBV5-1 | TGCGCCAGCAGCTTGAGCGCTGCCTACGAGCAGTACTTC | CASSLSAAYEQYF
few | TRBD2 | TRBJ2-5 | TRBV28 | TGTGCCAGCAGTTTATATGGGACTAGCGGGCGGGGAGAGACCCAGTACTTC | CASSLYGTSGRGETQYF
- | - | TRBJ1-2 | TRBV29-1 | TGCAGCGTTGGGACTTGGGGGGGCCGTGGCTACACCTTC | CSVGTWGGRGYTF
- | TRBD1 | TRBJ2-7 | TRBV7-6 | TGTGCCAGCAGCTTAGCAGGACAGGGGGGGGAGCAGTACTTC | CASSLAGQGGEQYF
- | - | TRBJ2-7 | TRBV10-2 | TGCGCCAGCAGTGAAAGGGGGAACAACTCCTACGAGCAGTACTTC | CASSERGNNSYEQYF
- | TRBD2 | TRBJ2-7 | TRBV27 | TGTGCCAGCAGTTTAAGCCCCATTGTGGCGGGAGGCCCCTCCTACGAGCAGTACTTC | CASSLSPIVAGGPSYEQYF
- | - | TRBJ2-2 | TRBV29-1 | TGCAGCGTTGACGGTATGAACACCGGGGAGCTGTTTTTT | CSVDGMNTGELFF
few | TRBD2 | TRBJ2-2 | TRBV6-5 | TGTGCCAGCAGTTACGGACTAGCGGAGAACACCGGGGAGCTGTTTTTT | CASSYGLAENTGELFF
- | - | TRBJ2-1 | TRBV15 | TGTGCCACCAGCAGGAGAGGAACTAGCCCCGTCGATGAGCAGTTCTTC | CATSRRGTSPVDEQFF
- | TRBD2 | TRBJ2-1 | TRBV29-1 | TGCAGCCACTCCCCGGTGGCTAGCGGGAGCGGTGAGCAGTTCTTC | CSHSPVASGSGEQFF
- | TRBD1 | TRBJ1-2 | TRBV4-1 | TGCGCCAGCAGCTACCCGGGACAGGGAATCTATGGCTACACCTTC | CASSYPGQGIYGYTF
- | - | TRBJ1-1 | TRBV25-1 | TGTGCCAGCAGTCCCGGTCCCCCGTTGAACACTGAAGCTTTCTTT | CASSPGPPLNTEAFF
- | TRBD2 | TRBJ2-1 | TRBV5-6 | TGTGCCAGCAGCTTGGGGGCCGGGACTAGGCCTTTCTTC | CASSLGAGTRPFF
few | TRBD2 | TRBJ2-5 | TRBV29-1 | TGCAGCGTTGGGGGACTAGCGGGAGGGTTGGAGACCCAGTACTTC | CSVGGLAGGLETQYF
few | TRBD1 | TRBJ1-2 | TRBV9 | TGTGCCAGCAGCGTCGATGAAGGGACAGTCTATGGCTACACCTTC | CASSVDEGTVYGYTF
few | TRBD1 | TRBJ2-3 | TRBV18 | TGTGCCAGCTCACGGGGACAGGGTACGACAGATACGCAGTATTTT | CASSRGQGTTDTQYF
few | - | TRBJ2-3 | TRBV4-1 | TGCGCCAGCAGCCAAGAGGGTGGGTCCGGGAGAAGGACAGATACGCAGTATTTT | CASSQEGGSGRRTDTQYF